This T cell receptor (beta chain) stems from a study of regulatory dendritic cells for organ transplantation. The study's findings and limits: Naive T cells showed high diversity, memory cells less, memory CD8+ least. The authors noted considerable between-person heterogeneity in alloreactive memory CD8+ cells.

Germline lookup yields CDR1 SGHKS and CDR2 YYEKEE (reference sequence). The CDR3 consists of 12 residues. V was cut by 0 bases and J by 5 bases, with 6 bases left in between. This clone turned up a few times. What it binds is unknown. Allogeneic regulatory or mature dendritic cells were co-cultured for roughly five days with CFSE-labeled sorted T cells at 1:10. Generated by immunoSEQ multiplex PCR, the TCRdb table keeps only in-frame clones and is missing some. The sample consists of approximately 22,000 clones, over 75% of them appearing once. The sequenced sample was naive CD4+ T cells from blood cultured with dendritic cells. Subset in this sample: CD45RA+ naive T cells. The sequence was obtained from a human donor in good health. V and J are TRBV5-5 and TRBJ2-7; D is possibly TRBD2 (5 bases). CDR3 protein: CASSLAGNEQYF. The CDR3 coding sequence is TGTGCCAGCAGCTTGGCGGGGAACGAGCAGTACTTC.